The sequence of this T cell receptor beta chain was determined in a study of T cell responses to AZD1222 COVID-19 vaccine. Here immunoSEQ multiplex PCR was the method, and the copy in TCRdb shows in-frame clones only, minus some. The table records 150,000 to 170,000 clones, about 86% of them present only once. Study-wide results and limits: Only a handful of individuals given AZD1222 were seropositive at baseline. Reportedly, close to half of spike-specific TCRs are directed against unmutated variant regions. Repertoires were obtained solely post-peak T cell response.

Germline CDR1 reads MNHEY; CDR2 reads SVGEGT. The germline V and J ends were trimmed by 0 bases and 10 bases, with 7 bases remaining between them. The CDR3 has 12 residues. As concerns this clone: Its antigen remains unidentified.

The receptor was isolated from an adult in good health. This chain connects TRBV6-2 or TRBV6-3 to TRBJ1-5; no clear D gene. The material was peripheral blood, obtained on day 0 of MenACWY control vaccination. CDR3 bases: TGTGCCAGCAGTTACTCGGCAGGCCCCCAGCATTTT. Amino acid sequence: CASSYSAGPQHF.